The entry below describes one TCR beta chain. Its antigen is undetermined. This sample is part of a study of shared clonotypes between healthy human individuals. The study, taken as a whole, reports: Represented genetic and exposure-history diversity was restricted by having few donors.

Each subset's genomic DNA was split evenly across several immunoSEQ plates. For unsorted PBMC, approximately 300 ng DNA per replicate equaled around 27,000 T cell genomes. Ten immunoSEQ deep assay plates were used by the authors to sequence unsorted PBMC DNA. Profiling relied on immunoSEQ multiplex PCR, and the TCRdb table lists in-frame clones only, not all of them. The repertoire holds some 470,000 clones, around 78% seen once, with 10% to 15% in the top ten. This TCR was recovered from a woman aged 40 to 50 in good health. Some clones in this sample may be carry-over from other donors' samples. Sequenced material: PBMCs.

CDR3 amino acids: CASSPHRLAGGQETQYF. CDR3 sequence (DNA): TGTGCCAGCAGTCCACACAGACTAGCGGGAGGCCAAGAGACCCAGTACTTC. V is TRBV27 and J is TRBJ2-5; 13 bases are shared with TRBD2. J lost 1 base, V lost 5 bases, and 7 bases had no gene match. CDR3 length equals 17 residues. The germline V gene encodes CDR1 MNHEY and CDR2 SMNVEV (reference sequence).